These 25 T cell receptor beta chains originate from one sample sequenced in a study of T cells after yellow fever vaccination. Using its own MiXCR run on the 5' RACE reads, TCRdb lists one record per CDR3 protein. Found here are 140,000 to 150,000 distinct CDR3 sequences, less than 8.5% of them singletons; the top ten hold 0.5% to 0.65%. The material sequenced was CD4+ T cells sorted from PBMCs, taken 10 days after the yellow fever booster vaccination. The receptors were sampled from a man aged 25-45 years who received the YFV17D yellow fever vaccine.

This clonotype appeared many times. The genes are TRBV18 and TRBJ2-7; 7 positions match TRBD1. CDR1 and CDR2 (germline): KGHSH, LQKENI. This CDR3 comprises 14 residues. V trimming: 1 base; J trimming: 7 bases; junction bases outside the gene matches: 7. CDR3: CASSPLKGAYEQYF. CDR3 coding DNA: TGTGCCAGCTCACCACTGAAGGGGGCGTATGAGCAGTACTTC.

This clonotype was observed at least ten times. The J gene is TRBJ1-1, the V gene TRBV12-3 or TRBV12-4; D is uncertain. The CDR3 contains 12 residues. The ends were cut back, 1 base at V and 6 bases at J, with 6 bases in the middle. CDR3 in amino acids: CASSLGRPEAFF. In DNA form, the CDR3 reads TGTGCCAGCAGTTTAGGGCGACCTGAAGCTTTCTTT.

This clonotype came up many times. The chain is built from TRBV28 and TRBJ2-1, with D maybe TRBD1 (7 bases). Germline assignment: CDR1 MDHEN and CDR2 SYDVKM. CDR3 length: 16 amino acids. The germline V and J ends were trimmed by 5 bases and 0 bases, with 14 bases remaining between them. CDR3 protein: CASSTNRGGSYNEQFF. In DNA, the CDR3 is TGTGCCAGCAGTACTAACAGGGGAGGCTCCTACAATGAGCAGTTCTTC.

In its sample, this clonotype was seen many times. The chain carries TRBV5-1 and TRBJ2-5; no clear D. Deletions cut 4 bases from V and 5 bases from J, with 15 bases between. This CDR3 has 14 amino acids. Germline V gives CDR1 SGHRS, CDR2 YFSETQ. DNA for the CDR3: TGCGCCAGCAGCCCACCTAACTTGGGGGAGACCCAGTACTTC. It codes for CASSPPNLGETQYF.

This clonotype was picked up many times. J is TRBJ2-6 and V is TRBV2, with TRBD1 identical over 9 bases. Germline V gene lookup returns CDR1 SNHLY and CDR2 FYNNEI. J lost 3 bases, V lost 6 bases, and 12 bases had no gene match. The CDR3 runs 18 residues. CDR3 sequence reads: CASSRLGQGSGGANVLTF. CDR3 nucleotide sequence: TGTGCCAGCAGCCGCCTGGGACAGGGTTCCGGTGGGGCCAACGTCCTGACTTTC.

This clonotype was seen many times. The chain joins TRBV19 to TRBJ2-5, with TRBD2 identical over 7 bases. Unmatched junction bases numbered 13, after V lost 6 bases and J lost 3 bases. Per the germline V gene, CDR1 is LNHDA and CDR2 is SQIVND (reference sequence). This CDR3 comprises 16 residues. CDR3 residues: CASRVRPGGEKETQYF. The CDR3 DNA sequence: TGTGCCAGTAGGGTCCGCCCGGGAGGAGAAAAAGAGACCCAGTACTTC.

In this sample, this clonotype turned up many times. The genes are TRBV5-1 and TRBJ2-1; D remains ambiguous. V lost 1 base, J lost 5 bases, and 10 bases lay in between. There are 14 residues in the CDR3. The germline V gene has CDR1 SGHRS and CDR2 YFSETQ. The DNA of the CDR3 is TGCGCCAGCAGCTTGACACTCCGCGACAATGAGCAGTTCTTC. Its protein product is CASSLTLRDNEQFF.

This clonotype was found many times. The rearrangement joins TRBV5-1 to TRBJ2-2, with 8 bases lining up with TRBD1. The CDR3 is made up of 17 amino acids. Germline lookup yields CDR1 SGHRS and CDR2 YFSETQ. V shed 0 bases, J shed 1 base, and the junction held 5 bases outside the gene matches. CDR3 residues: CASSLASGTGNTGELFF. DNA of the CDR3: TGCGCCAGCAGCTTGGCTTCCGGGACAGGGAACACCGGGGAGCTGTTTTTT.

This clonotype was detected many times. The rearrangement links TRBV2 to TRBJ2-3; 9 nucleotides agree with TRBD1. There are 15 residues in the CDR3. CDR1 is SNHLY, CDR2 FYNNEI, per germline. The ends lost 6 bases at V and 3 bases at J; junction bases unmatched: 7. In nucleotides, the CDR3 is TGTGCCAGCAGGAAACAGGGGGCGCGAACAGATACGCAGTATTTT. Its translation: CASRKQGARTDTQYF.

The sample holds many counts of this clonotype. The chain is built from TRBV20-1 and TRBJ2-1; no clear D. This CDR3 region has 15 residues. V lost 5 bases, J lost 6 bases, and 20 bases lay in between. Germline assignment: CDR1 DFQATT and CDR2 SNEGSKA (reference sequence). The CDR3 spells CSAPPKRVSGNEQFF. In DNA form, the CDR3 reads TGCAGTGCTCCACCAAAGAGAGTCTCGGGCAATGAGCAGTTCTTC.

This clonotype was recorded at least ten times. One end of the junction varies from germline; a read error may be responsible. The V and J genes are TRBV29-1 and TRBJ1-5; 8 bases fit TRBD1. Germline V lookup: CDR1 SQVTM, CDR2 ANQGSEA. The CDR3 has 13 residues. The CDR3, as DNA: TGCAGCGCTGAAACAGGGGGGGGTCAGCCCCAGCATTTT. This gives the protein CSAETGGGQPQHF.

This clonotype was counted ten times or more. V is TRBV18 and J is TRBJ2-7; TRBD2 matches 8 bases. The V segment lost 6 bases and the J segment 5 bases; nucleotides outside the gene matches: 18. This CDR3 contains 17 residues. The germline V gene has CDR1 KGHSH and CDR2 LQKENI. CDR3 region: CASSQLPLAGGWDEQYF. The CDR3 bases are TGTGCCAGCTCGCAACTGCCCCTGGCGGGAGGATGGGACGAGCAGTACTTC.

Many counts were recorded for this clonotype. The chain recombines TRBV9 with TRBJ2-2, with 7 bases identical to TRBD2. The CDR3 has 15 amino acids. From germline, CDR1 is SGDLS and CDR2 YYNGEE. Trimming took 1 base from V and 4 from J; bases not matched to a gene: 4. Written as DNA, the CDR3 is TGTGCCAGCAGCGTATCCGGGAGGTTCACCGGGGAGCTGTTTTTT. Its translation: CASSVSGRFTGELFF.

Many counts were recorded for this clonotype. V gene TRBV3-1 combines with J gene TRBJ2-1; D gene uncertain. The CDR3 has 18 amino acids. CDR1 and CDR2 from the germline V gene are LGHDT and YNNKEL (reference sequence). Trimming stripped 5 bases from V and 0 bases from J, with 20 bases between. The CDR3 is CASSLPLRRMSSYNEQFF. The CDR3 DNA is TGTGCCAGCAGCTTACCGTTGCGGCGTATGAGCTCCTACAATGAGCAGTTCTTC.

This clonotype was picked up many times. In nucleotides, the CDR3 is TGCAGTGCAGCAAACGGGAACACCGGGGAGCTGTTTTTT. Amino acids: CSAANGNTGELFF. This chain links TRBV20-1 with TRBJ2-2, with D unresolved. This CDR3 contains 13 residues. Trimming left V 6 bases short and J 1 base short, with 9 bases between. CDR1 and CDR2 (germline): DFQATT, SNEGSKA (reference sequence).

The rearrangement joins TRBV27 to TRBJ1-1, with unresolved D. CDR1 and CDR2 from the germline V gene are MNHEY and SMNVEV (reference sequence). This CDR3 contains 13 residues. Trimming shortened V by 3 bases and J by 5 bases, and 10 bases separated the two germline ends. In DNA form, the CDR3 reads TGTGCCAGCAGTTTTGAGGGTTTAACTGAAGCTTTCTTT. Translation gives CASSFEGLTEAFF.

This clonotype was seen at least ten times. This chain joins TRBV7-2 and TRBJ2-4; D gene unclear. V shed 3 bases and J shed 0 bases, with 6 bases lying between them. The CDR3 spans 14 residues. CDR1 and CDR2 from the germline V gene are SGHTA and FQGNSA. The CDR3 nucleotides are TGTGCCAGCAGCTTGAATATAGCCAAAAACATTCAGTACTTC. Encoded protein: CASSLNIAKNIQYF.

This clonotype was recorded at least ten times. The chain is built from TRBV7-8 and TRBJ2-1; D not certain. Trimming removed 5 bases from V and 5 bases from J, with 7 bases in between. This CDR3 comprises 12 residues. Germline V gene data show CDR1 as SGHVS and CDR2 as FQNEAQ. DNA of the CDR3: TGTGCCAGCAGCGCGGCGAACAATGAGCAGTTCTTC. Translation: CASSAANNEQFF. The whole variable domain, remainder taken from reference TRBV7-8 and TRBJ2-1, is GAGVSQSPRYKVAKRGQDVALRCDPISGHVSLFWYQQALGQGPEFLTYFQNEAQLDKSGLPSDRFFAERPEGSVSTLKIQRTQQEDSAVYLCASSAANNEQFFGPGTRLTVL.

This clonotype was seen repeatedly, ten times or more. V gene TRBV20-1 combines with J gene TRBJ2-1, with 14 positions matching TRBD2. The CDR3 loop spans 15 amino acids. CDR1 and CDR2 (germline): DFQATT, SNEGSKA (reference sequence). Unmatched junction bases numbered 5, after V lost 2 bases and J lost 8 bases. The CDR3 reads CSARHPGLAGDEQFF. Written as DNA, the CDR3 is TGCAGTGCTAGACACCCGGGACTAGCGGGAGATGAGCAGTTCTTC.

This clonotype appeared many times. The rearrangement uses TRBV27 and TRBJ2-2; D unresolved. Trimming left V 5 bases short and J 6 bases short, with 13 bases between. Looked up from germline, CDR1 is MNHEY and CDR2 is SMNVEV (reference sequence). This CDR3 spans 14 amino acids. The CDR3 here is CASSPLPLPGELFF. In DNA form, the CDR3 reads TGTGCCAGCAGTCCGCTCCCACTCCCCGGGGAGCTGTTTTTT.

This clonotype was found many times. V usage is TRBV24-1 and J usage is TRBJ2-1; D may be TRBD2 (5 bases). The CDR3 covers 13 residues. CDR1 and CDR2 (germline): KGHDR, SFDVKD. Trimming took 9 bases from V and 0 from J, leaving 8 bases between them. The CDR3 DNA reads as TGTGCCACCGAAGGGAGCTCCTACAATGAGCAGTTCTTC. The encoded protein is CATEGSSYNEQFF.

About this clonotype: At one end, the junction sequence differs from germline, possibly due to a read error. This chain uses TRBV20-1 with TRBJ2-2, with 7 nucleotides matching TRBD2. CDR1 and CDR2 from the germline V gene are DFQATT and SNEGSKA (reference sequence). The CDR3 consists of 17 residues. The CDR3: CSVEGLAEAQNTGELFF. The CDR3 region has the DNA TGTAGTGTAGAGGGTCTAGCGGAAGCTCAGAACACCGGGGAGCTGTTTTTT.

This clonotype came up many times. This chain links TRBV20-1 with TRBJ2-5; the match to TRBD2 covers 10 bases. The ends lost 0 bases at V and 4 bases at J; junction bases unmatched: 8. Germline V gene data show CDR1 as DFQATT and CDR2 as SNEGSKA (reference sequence). The CDR3 has 16 amino acids. The CDR3 spells CSAREASGRGTETQYF. CDR3 nucleotides: TGCAGTGCTAGAGAGGCTAGCGGGAGAGGGACAGAGACCCAGTACTTC.

CDR3 protein: CASSSSGVSSYNEQFF. Written as DNA, the CDR3 is TGTGCCAGCAGCTCGTCTGGTGTGAGCTCCTACAATGAGCAGTTCTTC. V gene TRBV11-3 combines with J gene TRBJ2-1; no clear D gene. The CDR3 spans 16 residues. The V end was cut by 4 bases, the J end by 0 bases, with 13 bases between. Germline CDR1 SGHNT, CDR2 YENEEA.

At least ten counts were recorded for this clonotype. This chain connects TRBV19 to TRBJ2-7, with 7 bases identical to TRBD2. The CDR3 sequence is 12 residues long. After removal of 4 bases from V and 3 bases from J, the junction contained 0 bases not matched to a gene. Germline CDR1 and CDR2: LNHDA and SQIVND (reference sequence). Here the CDR3 DNA reads TGTGCCAGTAGTAGCGGGGGCTACGAGCAGTACTTC. Translation: CASSSGGYEQYF.